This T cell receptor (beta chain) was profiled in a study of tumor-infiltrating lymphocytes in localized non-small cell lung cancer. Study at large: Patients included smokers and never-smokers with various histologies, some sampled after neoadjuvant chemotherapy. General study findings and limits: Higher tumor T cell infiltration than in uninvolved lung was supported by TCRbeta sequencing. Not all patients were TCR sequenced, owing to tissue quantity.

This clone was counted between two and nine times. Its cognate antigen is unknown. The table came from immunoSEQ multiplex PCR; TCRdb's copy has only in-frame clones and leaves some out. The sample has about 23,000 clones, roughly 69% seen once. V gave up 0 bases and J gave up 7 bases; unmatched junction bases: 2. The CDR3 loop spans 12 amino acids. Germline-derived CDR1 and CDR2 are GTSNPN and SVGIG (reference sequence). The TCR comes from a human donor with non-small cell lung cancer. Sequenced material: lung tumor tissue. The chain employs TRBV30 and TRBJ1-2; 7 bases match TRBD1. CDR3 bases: TGTGCCTGGAGTGTAACAGGGGTTGGCTACACCTTC. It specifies CAWSVTGVGYTF.